Sequencing of this T cell receptor (beta chain) was carried out in a study of human T cells and chemical hapten exposure. Notes on the study in general: Expanded TCR counts at PT1 were positively correlated with the patch test score. TCRs above 1 in 1000 frequency did not change with DPC sensitization.

In regard to this clonotype: Its cognate antigen is unknown.

Germline V gene data show CDR1 as KGHSH and CDR2 as LQKENI. Trimming removed 6 bases from V and 7 bases from J, with 12 bases in between. The CDR3 length is 13 residues. Time point given: pre-sensitization, week 0. Treatment indicated: therapeutic diphenylcyclopropenone sensitization with weekly scalp DPC. Sample donors consisted of patients with alopecia, aged 18 to 70 years, who were suitable for DPC. TCRdb independently ran MiXCR on the RACE reads; one entry per CDR3 protein. The table shows around 110,000 distinct CDR3 sequences, with roughly 12% occurring only once. The sequence derives from a woman between 45 and 60 years old with alopecia areata. Some clones in this sample may be carry-over from other donors' samples. The chain carries TRBV18 and TRBJ1-4; D is unresolved. Material: whole blood, obtained in connection with sensitization to the hapten diphenylcyclopropenone (DPC). In DNA, the CDR3 is TGTGCCAGCTCCGCATTGGATCGTGAAAAACTGTTTTTT. It yields the protein CASSALDREKLFF.